The following is a T cell receptor (beta chain) sequence with its context. The sample originates from a study of blood T cell repertoires in COVID-19. About the research overall: The analysed material was cDNA or gDNA that came from T cells, B-cell-depleted T cells, or PBMCs.

Clones were sequenced by immunoSEQ multiplex PCR, and TCRdb holds only the in-frame ones, with some missing. The sample has about 160,000 clones, about four fifths seen once. There are 14 residues in the CDR3. Trimming left V 6 bases short and J 6 bases short, with 15 bases between. Germline values: CDR1 MRHNA, CDR2 SNTAGT. The clonotype originates from a woman aged 80 or over with active or convalescent COVID-19. The chain is built from TRBV6-4 and TRBJ1-5, with D possibly TRBD1 on 6 matching bases. The sample taken for sequencing was peripheral blood. The chain's CDR3 is CASSGNPGVQPQHF. The CDR3, as DNA: TGTGCCAGCAGCGGTAACCCAGGGGTTCAGCCCCAGCATTTT.